This T cell receptor beta chain derives from a study of shared clonotypes between healthy human individuals. CDR3 size: 16 residues. Trimming at V came to 5 bases and at J to 0 bases, leaving 9 bases not matched to a gene. Germline V lookup: CDR1 SGDLS, CDR2 YYNGEE. All donors were healthy HIV-negative adults lacking recent acute infections or vaccinations. Worth noting for this clone: Its antigen is unidentified.

General study results and limits: A limitation of the genetic and exposure-history diversity represented arose from few donors. Researchers sampled only blood; tissue repertoires likely differ. With several donors compared, roughly 5% of naive CD4 clonotypes were shared.

Using immunoSEQ multiplex PCR, the repertoire was profiled, and TCRdb retains in-frame clones only, with some absent. The profile shows 950,000 to 1,100,000 clones, about 84% of them singletons. V usage is TRBV9 and J usage is TRBJ2-3, with TRBD2 matching over 7 bases. The sequence was collected from a man aged 18 to 35 in good health. Some clones in this sample may be carry-over from other donors' samples. The sample comprised memory CD4+ T cells from PBMCs. The subset: CD45RA-negative fraction. The CDR3 region is CASSQHFSGSTDTQYF. Written as DNA, the CDR3 is TGTGCCAGCAGTCAGCATTTTAGCGGGAGCACAGATACGCAGTATTTT.